Following are 5 T cell receptor beta chains from one sample sequenced in a study of response to subunit inactivated influenza vaccine. Via MiXCR, TCRdb re-called the RT-PCR reads, giving one row per CDR3 protein. This sample has 650,000 to 800,000 distinct CDR3 sequences, with about 14% found just once. The sample consisted of PBMCs from blood, taken 14 days before vaccination. The receptors come from a man over 45 who received an inactivated influenza vaccine.

This clonotype turned up a few times. V is TRBV28 and J is TRBJ1-2, with D uncertain. V shed 6 bases and J shed 8 bases, with 13 bases lying between them. Germline V gene lookup returns CDR1 MDHEN and CDR2 SYDVKM. CDR3 length equals 12 residues. The DNA of the CDR3 is TGTGCCAGCAGCCAAGCCATTGAGGGCTACACCTTC. This translates into CASSQAIEGYTF.

This clonotype was found many times. The V gene is TRBV11-2, the J gene TRBJ2-2; D is uncertain. Trimming shortened V by 3 bases and J by 2 bases, and 7 bases separated the two germline ends. CDR3 length: 14 amino acids. Germline CDR1 is SGHAT and CDR2 is FQNNGV. The CDR3 sequence: CASSLVANTGELFF. CDR3 coding DNA: TGTGCCAGCAGCTTGGTCGCTAACACCGGGGAGCTGTTTTTT.

V is TRBV7-9 and J is TRBJ1-2, with 7 bases that match TRBD1. This CDR3 is built from 13 residues. Germline CDR1 reads SEHNR; CDR2 reads FQNEAQ (reference sequence). Trimming removed 5 bases from V and 8 bases from J; junction bases left unmatched: 8. The CDR3 coding sequence is TGTGCCAGCAGCCCAACAGGGGAGGGAGGCTACACCTTC. Translation gives CASSPTGEGGYTF.

This clonotype occurred a few times. The chain links TRBV4-2 to TRBJ2-1; 9 nucleotides agree with TRBD2. This CDR3 is 15 amino acids long. J gave up 6 bases and V 4 bases, and 7 bases lay outside the gene matches. The germline gives CDR1 LGHNA, CDR2 YNFKEQ. The CDR3 DNA sequence: TGTGCCAGCAGCCTCGGGACTAGCAGAACCAATGAGCAGTTCTTC. It encodes CASSLGTSRTNEQFF.

This clonotype was recorded a few times. Here the CDR3 reads CATSSVPGEPGELFF. CDR3 coding DNA: TGTGCCACCAGCAGCGTCCCAGGGGAGCCCGGGGAGCTGTTTTTT. The chain links TRBV15 to TRBJ2-2; D possibly corresponds to TRBD1 (6 bases). This CDR3 has 15 amino acids. Trimming stripped 3 bases from V and 6 bases from J, with 14 bases between. Germline V lookup: CDR1 LNHNV, CDR2 YYDKDF (reference sequence). The variable domain in full, with the rest retrieved from reference TRBV15 and TRBJ2-2, is DAMVIQNPRYQVTQFGKPVTLSCSQTLNHNVMYWYQQKSSQAPKLLFHYYDKDFNNEADTPDNFQSRRPNTSFCFLDIRSPGLGDTAMYLCATSSVPGEPGELFFGEGSRLTVL.